The T cell receptor beta chain under discussion was sequenced for a study of cytomegalovirus exposure and HLA in healthy donors. Overall study findings and caveats: In a later analysis, first-cohort TCR clusters were found to tend to co-occur in the 90 to 150 validation repertoires. Cytomegalovirus association was assigned to 150 to 200 TCR beta chains.

Some clones are missing from TCRdb's copy, which holds only in-frame ones; the method was immunoSEQ multiplex PCR. The table shows roughly 350,000 clones, with around 86% occurring only once. In the case of this clone: The target antigen is unknown.

The CDR3 spans 13 residues. V shed 2 bases and J shed 6 bases, with 10 bases lying between them. From germline, CDR1 is SGHNT and CDR2 YYREEE (reference sequence). The receptor's source is a woman aged 18-35 years in good health and CMV-seronegative. The source material was PBMCs. V usage is TRBV5-4 and J usage is TRBJ2-3; TRBD2 is a possible D gene (5 bases). The CDR3 bases are TGTGCCAGCAGCTTTAGCATAGCGGATACGCAGTATTTT. Translated, it gives CASSFSIADTQYF.